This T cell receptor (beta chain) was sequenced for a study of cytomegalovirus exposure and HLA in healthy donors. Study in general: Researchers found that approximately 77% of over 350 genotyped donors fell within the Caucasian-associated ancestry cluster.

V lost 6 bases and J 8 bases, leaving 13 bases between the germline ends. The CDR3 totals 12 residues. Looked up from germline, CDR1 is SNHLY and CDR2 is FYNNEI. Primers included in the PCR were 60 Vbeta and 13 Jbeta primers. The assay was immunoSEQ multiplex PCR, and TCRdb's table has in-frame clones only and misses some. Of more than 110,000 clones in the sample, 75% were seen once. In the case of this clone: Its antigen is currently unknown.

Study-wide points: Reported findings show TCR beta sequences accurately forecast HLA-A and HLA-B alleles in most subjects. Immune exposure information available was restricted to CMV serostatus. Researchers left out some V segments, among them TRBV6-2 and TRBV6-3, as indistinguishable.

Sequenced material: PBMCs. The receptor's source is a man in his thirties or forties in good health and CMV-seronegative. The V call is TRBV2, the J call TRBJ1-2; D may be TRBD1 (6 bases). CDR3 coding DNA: TGTGCCAGCAGGTCCTACAGGGAGGGCTACACCTTC. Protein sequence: CASRSYREGYTF.